These 18 T cell receptor beta chains were sequenced from one sample in a study of blood T cell repertoires in COVID-19. Repertoires were generated with immunoSEQ multiplex PCR, while TCRdb's copy carries only in-frame clones and drops some. The sample carries tens of thousands of clones, around 90% recorded once. Input material: peripheral blood. All receptors derive from a man aged 45-65 years with active COVID-19.

The gene calls are TRBV6-6 and TRBJ1-1; D gene ambiguous. Trimming pared 2 bases from V and 3 bases from J, leaving 10 bases between. The length of the CDR3 is 14 residues. The germline CDR1 and CDR2 sequences are MNHNY and SVGAGI (reference sequence). CDR3 loop: CASSYLGGDTEAFF. The CDR3 bases are TGTGCCAGCAGTTACCTTGGCGGGGACACTGAAGCTTTCTTT.

In the case of this clone: Other DNA sequences in the same sample also yield this CDR3. The chain is built from TRBV4-3 and TRBJ2-2; D is possibly TRBD2 (7 bases). With 0 bases removed from V and 4 bases from J, the gap between germline ends came to 9 bases. The CDR3 runs to 15 residues. Germline lookup yields CDR1 LGHNA and CDR2 YSLEER. The CDR3, as DNA: TGCGCCAGCAGCCAAGAAAGGGGGGGCACCGGGGAGCTGTTTTTT. Its translation: CASSQERGGTGELFF.

This clone was counted a single time. The gene calls are TRBV7-2 and TRBJ2-7; 7 bases are shared with TRBD1. Germline lookup yields CDR1 SGHTA and CDR2 FQGNSA. CDR3 length: 13 amino acids. Unmatched junction bases numbered 6, after V lost 4 bases and J lost 6 bases. CDR3 sequence: CASSSTGTSEQYF. The CDR3 DNA sequence: TGTGCCAGCAGCTCGACAGGGACGAGCGAGCAGTACTTC.

The chain's CDR3 is CASSQDGAPFSSGNTIYF. CDR3 nucleotides: TGCGCCAGCAGCCAAGATGGAGCCCCCTTCTCCTCTGGAAACACCATATATTTT. J is TRBJ1-3 and V is TRBV4-1, with D uncertain. CDR1 and CDR2 from the germline V gene are MGHRA and YSYEKL. CDR3 length: 18 amino acids. V was trimmed by 0 bases and J by 0 bases, leaving 15 bases between them.

The chain combines TRBV6-2 or TRBV6-3 with TRBJ2-5; TRBD2 agrees at 13 bases. J was trimmed by 5 bases and V by 5 bases; bases with no gene match: 8. The germline gives CDR1 MNHEY, CDR2 SVGEGT. The CDR3 spans 16 residues. The CDR3 spells CASSVRLAGGWETQYF. The DNA of the CDR3 is TGTGCCAGCAGTGTTAGACTAGCGGGAGGATGGGAGACCCAGTACTTC.

The rearrangement joins TRBV19 to TRBJ2-6; 8 positions agree with TRBD1. Losses at the gene ends were 3 bases for V and 0 bases for J; bases not matched to a gene: 7. Germline assignment: CDR1 LNHDA and CDR2 SQIVND (reference sequence). CDR3 length: 18 amino acids. The CDR3 region is CASSILTGGFSGANVLTF. CDR3 in DNA: TGTGCCAGTAGTATTTTAACAGGGGGATTCTCTGGGGCCAACGTCCTGACTTTC.

The chain carries TRBV4-1 and TRBJ2-3; D may be TRBD2 (5 bases). Germline V lookup: CDR1 MGHRA, CDR2 YSYEKL. V lost 2 bases to trimming and J lost 3 bases, with 9 bases between them. The CDR3 runs to 14 residues. The chain's CDR3 is CASSQLPGTDTQYF. CDR3 sequence (DNA): TGCGCCAGCAGCCAACTCCCGGGAACAGATACGCAGTATTTT.

This clone was seen once. V gene TRBV5-6 combines with J gene TRBJ1-6; D is perhaps TRBD1 (5 bases). Per germline, CDR1 SGHDT and CDR2 YYEEEE. The CDR3 covers 16 residues. V gave up 0 bases and J gave up 5 bases, with 12 bases separating them. CDR3 sequence reads: CASSLVQARDNSPLHF. CDR3 coding DNA: TGTGCCAGCAGCTTGGTACAGGCAAGGGATAATTCACCCCTCCACTTT.

Only one count was recorded for this clone. The chain has TRBV28 and TRBJ1-6; 7 bases align to TRBD1. Trimming at V came to 6 bases and at J to 0 bases, leaving 8 bases not matched to a gene. CDR3 length equals 17 residues. Germline CDR1 reads MDHEN; CDR2 reads SYDVKM. The CDR3 bases are TGTGCCAGCAGAATCCCGCCAGGGGGCTCCTATAATTCACCCCTCCACTTT. This sequence encodes CASRIPPGGSYNSPLHF.

The V gene is TRBV28, the J gene TRBJ2-1; 8 nucleotides align to TRBD2. Germline CDR1 MDHEN, CDR2 SYDVKM. The CDR3 totals 16 residues. Losses at the gene ends were 2 bases for V and 8 bases for J; bases not matched to a gene: 11. The CDR3 protein is CASSLPGLGGPDEQFF. DNA for the CDR3: TGTGCCAGCAGTTTACCGGGACTAGGGGGTCCGGATGAGCAGTTCTTC.

This chain uses TRBV24-1 with TRBJ1-1; D is unresolved. V lost 1 base and J 11 bases, leaving 7 bases between the germline ends. CDR3 length: 11 amino acids. The germline V gene has CDR1 KGHDR and CDR2 SFDVKD. The CDR3 here is CATSDLRSAFF. In DNA, the CDR3 is TGTGCCACCAGTGATTTAAGGAGTGCTTTCTTT.

The chain couples TRBV19 to TRBJ2-4; 9 bases are shared with TRBD1. Per the germline V gene, CDR1 is LNHDA and CDR2 is SQIVND (reference sequence). The J segment lost 1 base and the V segment lost 4 bases, leaving 2 bases of the junction unmatched. The CDR3 runs 15 residues. CDR3 nucleotides: TGTGCCAGTAGTAACGACAGGGGGGCCAAAAACATTCAGTACTTC. Translating gives CASSNDRGAKNIQYF.

The chain is built from TRBV19 and TRBJ2-3, with D unclear. This CDR3 is built from 14 residues. Per the germline V gene, CDR1 is LNHDA and CDR2 is SQIVND (reference sequence). Deletions cut 3 bases from V and 0 bases from J, with 7 bases between. In DNA, the CDR3 is TGTGCCAGTAGTATGAGTCCGAGCACAGATACGCAGTATTTT. Translated: CASSMSPSTDTQYF.

This clone turned up a few times. The genes are TRBV6-4 and TRBJ2-1; weak D call: TRBD2 (6 bases). The CDR3 has 15 amino acids. In germline, CDR1 is MRHNA, CDR2 SNTAGT. The V and J ends lost 6 bases and 3 bases respectively, with 15 bases between them. The CDR3 DNA reads as TGTGCCAGCAGCGCAACCGGGGGAGGCTACAATGAGCAGTTCTTC. Protein: CASSATGGGYNEQFF.

The CDR3 coding sequence is TGTGCCAGCAGCTTGCAGGGGTCGCAAGAGACCCAGTACTTC. This translates into CASSLQGSQETQYF. The chain links TRBV7-9 to TRBJ2-5, with D tentatively TRBD1 (6 bases). CDR1 is SEHNR, CDR2 FQNEAQ, per germline (reference sequence). The CDR3 is made up of 14 amino acids. Between the trimmed V and J ends, which lost 3 bases and 2 bases, there was a span of 10 bases.

The chain employs TRBV7-2 and TRBJ1-4, with 7 bases identical to TRBD1. The germline V gene encodes CDR1 SGHTA and CDR2 FQGNSA. This CDR3 region has 15 residues. With 5 bases clipped from V and 8 bases from J, the junction kept 11 bases outside the gene matches. Here the CDR3 DNA reads TGTGCCAGCAGCGGAAGACAGGGAAGGGTCGAAAAACTGTTTTTT. Translation gives CASSGRQGRVEKLFF.

This clone came up once. The chain recombines TRBV4-3 with TRBJ1-2; TRBD1 is a possible D gene (5 bases). The CDR3 has 17 residues. V lost 1 base and J 3 bases, leaving 18 bases between the germline ends. Germline CDR1 is LGHNA and CDR2 is YSLEER. CDR3 protein: CASSQGPLAGTYYGYTF. Here the CDR3 DNA reads TGCGCCAGCAGCCAAGGCCCCCTTGCAGGGACTTACTATGGCTACACCTTC.

The genes are TRBV30 and TRBJ2-5; unclear D gene. Trimming removed 2 bases at V and 5 bases at J, with 6 bases between. The germline CDR1 and CDR2 sequences are GTSNPN and SVGIG (reference sequence). The CDR3 has 11 residues. The CDR3 is CAWSNSETQYF. In DNA, the CDR3 is TGTGCCTGGAGTAATTCGGAGACCCAGTACTTC.